The entry below describes one T cell receptor (beta chain). The germline gene is not matched at one end of the junction; a read error may be the cause. The data stem from a study of tumor and adjacent non-tumor tissue in lung cancer. As for the study in general: The cohort had about a dozen adenocarcinoma, a couple of squamous cell and 1 small cell patients.

The CDR3 totals 13 residues. The germline CDR1 and CDR2 sequences are SQVTM and ANQGSEA. TCRbeta libraries were built with three rounds of nested PCR, modified from ARM-PCR. TCRdb recomputed calls from the multiplex PCR reads with MiXCR, one row per CDR3 protein. Of some 100,000 distinct CDR3 sequences in the sample, about 62% were seen once. No cell sorting was done before RNA was extracted from the tissue. More than 3 cm separated this lung sample from the edge of the tumor. This clonotype originated in a man in his thirties or forties with non-small cell lung cancer. This chain connects TRBV29-1 to TRBJ1-2, with D tentatively TRBD1 (6 bases). The sample taken for sequencing was distant non-tumor lung tissue. The CDR3 DNA reads TGCAGGACTTCGGACAGTCGGATGTATGACTACACCTTC. This translates into CRTSDSRMYDYTF.